One and the same sample provided the 4 T cell receptor beta chains below, sequenced in a study of OX40 agonist ivuxolimab in advanced cancers. Here immunoSEQ multiplex PCR was the method, and the copy in TCRdb shows in-frame clones only, minus some. The sample gives about 83,000 clones, 85% to 90% of which show up once; 0.66% is in the top ten. Specimen: CD4+ or CD8+ T cells sorted from blood, collected in a trial of the OX40 agonist ivuxolimab. The receptors shown here come from an adult with an advanced solid tumor such as melanoma, head and neck, liver or kidney cancer.

This chain connects TRBV6-5 to TRBJ1-5; 7 bases agree with TRBD1. With V trimmed by 4 bases and J by 6 bases, 12 bases remained unmatched. The CDR3 contains 16 residues. Germline CDR1 is MNHEY and CDR2 is SVGAGI. The CDR3 loop reads CASSSFGQDNSQPQHF. The CDR3 nucleotides read TGTGCCAGCAGTTCCTTCGGACAGGACAATAGTCAGCCCCAGCATTTT.

The rearrangement uses TRBV6-5 and TRBJ2-7; TRBD2 matches at 12 bases. Looked up from germline, CDR1 is MNHEY and CDR2 is SVGAGI. The CDR3 runs to 16 residues. Germline trimming cut 0 bases from V and 7 bases from J; bases unmatched to any gene: 7. The CDR3 DNA is TGTGCCAGCAGTTACTCGTCTAGCGGGGGGGCGAGGGAGCAGTACTTC. Residues: CASSYSSSGGAREQYF.

DNA for the CDR3: TGTGCCAGCAGTTTGGGGGGACAGGGGCACACTGAAGCTTTCTTT. It is translated as CASSLGGQGHTEAFF. V gene TRBV6-5 combines with J gene TRBJ1-1; TRBD1 agrees at 10 bases. In germline, CDR1 is MNHEY, CDR2 SVGAGI. V lost 4 bases, J lost 3 bases, and 5 bases stayed unmatched. CDR3 length: 15 residues.

This rearrangement joins TRBV30 to TRBJ1-2, with 8 bases matching TRBD1. This CDR3 has 14 residues. V was pared by 2 bases and J by 3 bases, with 5 bases of the junction left unmatched. Per germline, CDR1 GTSNPN and CDR2 SVGIG (reference sequence). The DNA of the CDR3 is TGTGCCTGGAGTCCCGGACAGGGCGACTATGGCTACACCTTC. This codes for CAWSPGQGDYGYTF.